Below are 25 T cell receptor beta chains sequenced from a single sample in a study of a mutant IDH1 vaccine in newly diagnosed glioma. These receptors are not linked to any known antigen. Method: immunoSEQ multiplex PCR; TCRdb's copy keeps in-frame clones and lacks some. This sample has tens of thousands of clones, with 78% found just once. The sample's time point: week 5, during vaccination. Vaccination comprised doses that each held 300 ug of mutant IDH1 20-mer peptide, plus topical imiquimod. Sequenced here: PBMCs, sampled from a glioma patient whose treatment included an IDH1 peptide vaccine. These receptors were taken from a woman aged 35 to 49 with glioma.

The J gene is TRBJ1-1, the V gene TRBV2; a weak D match, TRBD1 (6 bases). Germline assignment: CDR1 SNHLY and CDR2 FYNNEI. The CDR3 length is 14 residues. V was cut by 3 bases and J by 7 bases, with 15 bases left in between. The CDR3 DNA reads as TGTGCCAGCAGTGACCTCCAGGGGAGCGGTGAAGCTTTCTTT. Translated: CASSDLQGSGEAFF.

The rearrangement joins TRBV2 to TRBJ1-5; D not resolved. This CDR3 region has 13 residues. CDR1 and CDR2 (germline): SNHLY, FYNNEI. Trimming removed 5 bases at V and 7 bases at J, with 12 bases between. The CDR3 protein is CASSPWPGQPQHF. In DNA, the CDR3 is TGTGCCAGCAGTCCCTGGCCGGGGCAGCCCCAGCATTTT.

The chain uses TRBV27 and TRBJ1-2; TRBD1 might be the D (6 bases). The CDR3 runs 15 residues. Germline-derived CDR1 and CDR2 are MNHEY and SMNVEV (reference sequence). Trimming pared 2 bases from V and 8 bases from J, leaving 18 bases between. CDR3 region: CASSLSFRQGKGYTF. CDR3 in DNA: TGTGCCAGCAGTTTAAGTTTTCGGCAGGGGAAGGGCTACACCTTC.

The chain uses TRBV10-1 and TRBJ2-7; D is possibly TRBD1 (6 bases). Germline values: CDR1 WNHNN, CDR2 SYGVQD (reference sequence). The CDR3 has 14 amino acids. With 8 bases removed from V and 3 bases from J, the gap between germline ends came to 17 bases. CDR3 DNA sequence: TGCGCCAGCGCACAGGGTGGGTCCGACTACGAGCAGTACTTC. This translates into CASAQGGSDYEQYF.

The chain uses TRBV10-3 and TRBJ1-2, with 8 bases matching TRBD1. Germline V gene sequence: CDR1 ENHRY, CDR2 SYGVKD. This CDR3 spans 14 amino acids. The V gene end was trimmed by 7 bases and the J gene end by 3 bases; junction bases not matched to a gene: 7. CDR3 DNA sequence: TGTGCCATCACCTCCGGGACAGGTGACTATGGCTACACCTTC. This sequence encodes CAITSGTGDYGYTF.

The chain combines TRBV10-2 with TRBJ1-2; 7 nucleotides match TRBD1. Per the germline V gene, CDR1 is WSHSY and CDR2 is SAAADI. Trimming cost V 5 bases and J 6 bases; bases outside gene matches: 6. This CDR3 spans 13 amino acids. The CDR3 protein is CASSYGGGDGYTF. CDR3 coding DNA: TGCGCCAGCAGTTACGGAGGGGGCGATGGCTACACCTTC.

The chain links TRBV9 to TRBJ1-5; 9 nucleotides line up with TRBD1. Germline V gene lookup returns CDR1 SGDLS and CDR2 YYNGEE. The CDR3 runs to 14 residues. J lost 4 bases, V lost 4 bases, and 3 bases had no gene match. The CDR3 DNA sequence: TGTGCCAGCAGCCGAGGGACAGGGAATCAGCCCCAGCATTTT. Protein: CASSRGTGNQPQHF. The whole variable domain, filled in from reference TRBV9 and TRBJ1-5, reads DSGVTQTPKHLITATGQRVTLRCSPRSGDLSVYWYQQSLDQGLQFLIQYYNGEERAKGNILERFSAQQFPDLHSELNLSSLELGDSALYFCASSRGTGNQPQHFGDGTRLSIL.

The chain is built from TRBV29-1 and TRBJ1-6; 8 bases align to TRBD1. V gave up 8 bases and J gave up 5 bases; unmatched junction bases: 5. The germline V gene encodes CDR1 SQVTM and CDR2 ANQGSEA. The CDR3 extends over 13 amino acids. DNA of the CDR3: TGCAGCCCCGCGGACAGGGATAATTCACCCCTCCACTTT. Translation gives CSPADRDNSPLHF.

The genes are TRBV9 and TRBJ2-5; D is possibly TRBD1 or TRBD2 (5 bases each). CDR3 length: 15 residues. Per germline, CDR1 SGDLS and CDR2 YYNGEE. V was cut by 0 bases and J by 1 base, with 10 bases left in between. The CDR3 DNA sequence: TGTGCCAGCAGCGTAGGACAGCGGTCCCAAGAGACCCAGTACTTC. Amino acids: CASSVGQRSQETQYF.

This clone was detected once. This rearrangement joins TRBV5-6 to TRBJ2-2; 9 bases are a match to TRBD2. The CDR3 is 16 residues long. V gave up 0 bases and J gave up 6 bases; unmatched junction bases: 6. The germline V gene encodes CDR1 SGHDT and CDR2 YYEEEE. CDR3 amino acids: CASSLESAGGPGELFF. CDR3 DNA sequence: TGTGCCAGCAGCTTGGAGTCGGCGGGGGGGCCCGGGGAGCTGTTTTTT. Full variable domain (rest looked up from reference TRBV5-6 and TRBJ2-2): DAGVTQSPTHLIKTRGQQVTLRCSPKSGHDTVSWYQQALGQGPQFIFQYYEEEERQRGNFPDRFSGHQFPNYSSELNVNALLLGDSALYLCASSLESAGGPGELFFGEGSRLTVL.

The chain links TRBV18 to TRBJ2-5, with D tentatively TRBD1 or TRBD2 (5 bases each). The germline gives CDR1 KGHSH, CDR2 LQKENI. Trimming stripped 0 bases from V and 5 bases from J, with 13 bases between. The CDR3 sequence is 15 residues long. The CDR3 DNA reads TGTGCCAGCTCACCACCGGTTGGGACCGGGGAGACCCAGTACTTC. This translates into CASSPPVGTGETQYF.

This chain joins TRBV5-1 and TRBJ1-3, with no clear D. The CDR3 sequence is 15 residues long. The germline gives CDR1 SGHRS, CDR2 YFSETQ. The V end was cut by 0 bases, the J end by 0 bases, with 7 bases between. The CDR3 reads CASSLVGVSGNTIYF. For the CDR3, the DNA is TGCGCCAGCAGCTTGGTGGGAGTCTCTGGAAACACCATATATTTT. Drawing the rest from reference TRBV5-1 and TRBJ1-3, the complete variable domain is KAGVTQTPRYLIKTRGQQVTLSCSPISGHRSVSWYQQTPGQGLQFLFEYFSETQRNKGNFPGRFSGRQFSNSRSEMNVSTLELGDSALYLCASSLVGVSGNTIYFGEGSWLTVV.

In regard to this clone: A read error may account for a junction end that differs from germline. The chain carries TRBV11-2 and TRBJ2-7; maybe TRBD2 (6 bases). Looked up from germline, CDR1 is SGHAT and CDR2 is FQNNGV. The CDR3 loop spans 12 amino acids. This CDR3 reads CASSIAGTSINF. Written as DNA, the CDR3 is TGTGCCAGCAGCATAGCCGGGACTTCCATTAACTTC. The complete variable domain, with remaining parts taken from reference TRBV11-2 and TRBJ2-7, reads EAGVAQSPRYKIIEKRQSVAFWCNPISGHATLYWYQQILGQGPKLLIQFQNNGVVDDSQLPKDRFSAERLKGVDSTLKIQPAKLEDSAVYLCASSIAGTSINFGPGTRLTVT.

The chain links TRBV7-9 to TRBJ2-5, with unresolved D. Trimming cost V 0 bases and J 4 bases, with 3 bases left between them. There are 12 residues in the CDR3. Germline values: CDR1 SEHNR, CDR2 FQNEAQ (reference sequence). The DNA of the CDR3 is TGTGCCAGCAGCTTAGCGGCAGAGACCCAGTACTTC. Its protein is CASSLAAETQYF.

The chain recombines TRBV5-4 with TRBJ2-2; TRBD1 matches at 8 bases. After removal of 4 bases from V and 5 bases from J, the junction contained 13 bases not matched to a gene. Germline values: CDR1 SGHNT, CDR2 YYREEE (reference sequence). The CDR3 consists of 17 residues. The CDR3 nucleotides are TGTGCCAGCAGCCTGCCCCAGGGGGCCAGAATGACCGGGGAGCTGTTTTTT. It codes for CASSLPQGARMTGELFF.

This rearrangement joins TRBV18 to TRBJ2-1, with D possibly TRBD1 on 6 matching bases. The CDR3 is 14 residues long. The V gene lost 2 bases and the J gene lost 4 bases, with 9 bases spanning the gap. Germline-derived CDR1 and CDR2 are KGHSH and LQKENI. DNA of the CDR3: TGTGCCAGCTCACCAAGTCAGGGGTACAATGAGCAGTTCTTC. Its protein product is CASSPSQGYNEQFF.

The sample holds a few counts of this clone. The chain carries TRBV6-1 and TRBJ2-7, with D perhaps matching TRBD1 (5 bases). V was shortened by 6 bases and J by 5 bases, with 11 bases between the two germline ends. This CDR3 is built from 12 residues. Per germline, CDR1 MNHNS and CDR2 SASEGT. This CDR3 is CASSRAMDEQYF. CDR3 in DNA: TGTGCCAGCAGCAGGGCGATGGACGAGCAGTACTTC.

CDR3 region: CASSRSGGSQETQYF. DNA for the CDR3: TGCGCCAGCAGTCGAAGCGGGGGGTCCCAAGAGACCCAGTACTTC. This chain joins TRBV4-1 and TRBJ2-5; 9 bases match TRBD2. Germline CDR1 and CDR2: MGHRA and YSYEKL. This CDR3 is 15 amino acids long. The junction had 6 bases not matched to a gene; V was cut back by 6 bases and J by 1 base.

This clone was detected once. This sequence joins TRBV27 and TRBJ1-6, with D possibly TRBD1 on 5 matching bases. Germline V gives CDR1 MNHEY, CDR2 SMNVEV (reference sequence). The CDR3 totals 14 residues. Trimming shortened V by 3 bases and J by 13 bases, and 16 bases separated the two germline ends. The CDR3 DNA reads TGTGCCAGCAGTTTTCGCAGGGTAGTAGGTCCCCTCCACTTT. Encoded protein: CASSFRRVVGPLHF.

This chain joins TRBV6-5 and TRBJ1-2; TRBD1 might be the D (6 bases). The germline CDR1 and CDR2 sequences are MNHEY and SVGAGI. The CDR3 is 12 residues long. Trimming left V 10 bases short and J 5 bases short, with 14 bases between. CDR3 sequence reads: CATRRGGYGYTF. CDR3 nucleotides: TGTGCCACCCGGCGAGGGGGTTATGGCTACACCTTC.

The genes are TRBV5-1 and TRBJ1-1; TRBD1 matches at 9 bases. The germline V gene has CDR1 SGHRS and CDR2 YFSETQ. V shed 5 bases and J 8 bases; nucleotides not matched to a gene: 1. There are 11 residues in the CDR3. CDR3 nucleotide sequence: TGCGCCAGCAGACAGGGGGCCGAAGCTTTCTTT. The encoded protein is CASRQGAEAFF. Supplemented by reference TRBV5-1 and TRBJ1-1, the full variable domain reads KAGVTQTPRYLIKTRGQQVTLSCSPISGHRSVSWYQQTPGQGLQFLFEYFSETQRNKGNFPGRFSGRQFSNSRSEMNVSTLELGDSALYLCASRQGAEAFFGQGTRLTVV.

This chain links TRBV30 with TRBJ2-7; D not certain. Germline V gene sequence: CDR1 GTSNPN, CDR2 SVGIG (reference sequence). This CDR3 region has 12 residues. V lost 3 bases and J 1 base, leaving 7 bases between the germline ends. The CDR3: CAWSGVSYEQYF. In nucleotides, the CDR3 is TGTGCCTGGAGCGGTGTTTCCTACGAGCAGTACTTC.

The sample holds a few counts of this clone. The chain employs TRBV6-5 and TRBJ1-4; D remains ambiguous. The CDR3 sequence is 13 residues long. The germline V gene encodes CDR1 MNHEY and CDR2 SVGAGI. Trimming stripped 4 bases from V and 8 bases from J, with 11 bases between. The DNA for the CDR3 is TGTGCCAGCAGTTCCCAGGTGTGGGAAAAACTGTTTTTT. Its translation is CASSSQVWEKLFF.

The rearrangement links TRBV11-3 to TRBJ1-4, with D possibly TRBD1 on 5 matching bases. Germline V gives CDR1 SGHNT, CDR2 YENEEA. This CDR3 is 17 amino acids long. V was pared by 4 bases and J by 4 bases, with 19 bases between. CDR3 sequence: CASSSFLRGRSNEKLFF. The CDR3 bases are TGTGCCAGCAGCTCGTTTCTCCGGGGCCGGAGTAATGAAAAACTGTTTTTT.

The rearrangement links TRBV4-1 to TRBJ1-4; 11 bases match TRBD1. This CDR3 comprises 15 residues. In germline, CDR1 is MGHRA, CDR2 YSYEKL. Unmatched junction bases numbered 6, after V lost 4 bases and J lost 8 bases. CDR3: CASSRLGTGGEKLFF. In DNA form, the CDR3 reads TGCGCCAGCAGCCGCTTGGGGACAGGGGGGGAAAAACTGTTTTTT.